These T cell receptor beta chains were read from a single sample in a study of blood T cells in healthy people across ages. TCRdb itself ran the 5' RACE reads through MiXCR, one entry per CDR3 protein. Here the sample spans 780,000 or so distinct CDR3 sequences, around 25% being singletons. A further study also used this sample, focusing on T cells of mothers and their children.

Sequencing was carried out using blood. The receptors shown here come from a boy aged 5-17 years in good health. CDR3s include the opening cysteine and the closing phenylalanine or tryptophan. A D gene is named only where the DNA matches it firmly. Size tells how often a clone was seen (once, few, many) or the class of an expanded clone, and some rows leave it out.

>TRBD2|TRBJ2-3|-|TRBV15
CATSRGAGADTQYF
TGTGCCACCAGCAGAGGGGCGGGGGCAGATACGCAGTATTTT
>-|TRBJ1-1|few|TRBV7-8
CASSSFRENTEAFF
TGTGCCAGCAGCTCGTTCAGAGAGAACACTGAAGCTTTCTTT
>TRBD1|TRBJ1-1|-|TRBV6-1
CASSHSPGQLNTEAFF
TGTGCCAGCAGTCACAGTCCGGGACAGTTGAACACTGAAGCTTTCTTT
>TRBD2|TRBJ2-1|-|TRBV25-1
CASSGTSPREQFF
TGTGCCAGCAGTGGGACTAGCCCCAGGGAGCAGTTCTTC
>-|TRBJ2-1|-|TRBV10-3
CAISGSLIAPTYNEQFF
TGTGCCATCAGTGGTTCCCTCATAGCGCCCACCTACAATGAGCAGTTCTTC
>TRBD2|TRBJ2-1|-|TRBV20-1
CSARVAGGLNEQFF
TGCAGTGCTAGAGTAGCGGGAGGGCTTAATGAGCAGTTCTTC
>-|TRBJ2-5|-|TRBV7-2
CASSLVGALTQETQYF
TGTGCCAGCAGCTTAGTGGGGGCGCTAACTCAAGAGACCCAGTACTTC
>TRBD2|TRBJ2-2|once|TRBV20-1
CSAREGLAGDTGELFF
TGCAGTGCTAGAGAAGGACTAGCGGGAGACACCGGGGAGCTGTTTTTT
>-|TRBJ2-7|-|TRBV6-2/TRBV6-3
CASSKDTYEQYF
TGTGCCAGCAGCAAGGACACGTACGAGCAGTACTTC
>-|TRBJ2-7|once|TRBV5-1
CASSLEGTTNEQYF
TGCGCCAGCAGCTTGGAAGGAACGACTAACGAGCAGTACTTC
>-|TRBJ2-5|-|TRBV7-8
CASSLAAGKETQYF
TGTGCCAGCAGCTTAGCGGCGGGGAAAGAGACCCAGTACTTC
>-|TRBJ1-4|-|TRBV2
CASSADAGFNEKLFF
TGTGCCAGCAGTGCGGACGCAGGGTTTAATGAAAAACTGTTTTTT
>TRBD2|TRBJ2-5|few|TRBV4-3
CASSHSIRGLAEETQYF
TGCGCCAGCAGCCATAGTATCCGGGGCCTAGCGGAAGAGACCCAGTACTTC
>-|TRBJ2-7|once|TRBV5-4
CASSWGGQPYEQYF
TGTGCCAGCAGCTGGGGTGGCCAACCCTACGAGCAGTACTTC
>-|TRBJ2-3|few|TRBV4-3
CASSQSRGADTQYF
TGCGCCAGCAGCCAAAGCAGGGGCGCAGATACGCAGTATTTT